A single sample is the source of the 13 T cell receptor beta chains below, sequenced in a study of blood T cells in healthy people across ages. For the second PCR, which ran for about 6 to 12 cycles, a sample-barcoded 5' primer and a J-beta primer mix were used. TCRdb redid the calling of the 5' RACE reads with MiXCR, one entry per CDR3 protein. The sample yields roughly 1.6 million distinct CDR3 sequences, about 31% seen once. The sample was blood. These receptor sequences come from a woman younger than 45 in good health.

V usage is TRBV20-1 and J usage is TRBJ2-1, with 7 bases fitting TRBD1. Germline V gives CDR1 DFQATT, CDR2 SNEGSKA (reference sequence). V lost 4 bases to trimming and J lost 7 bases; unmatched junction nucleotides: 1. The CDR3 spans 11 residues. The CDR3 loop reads CSATDRNEQFF. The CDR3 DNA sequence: TGCAGTGCTACGGACAGGAATGAGCAGTTCTTC.

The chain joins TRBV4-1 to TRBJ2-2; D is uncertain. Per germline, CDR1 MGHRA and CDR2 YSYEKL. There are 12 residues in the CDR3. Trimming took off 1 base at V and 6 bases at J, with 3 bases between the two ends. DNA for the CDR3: TGCGCCAGCAGCCAAGCTCCCGGGGAGCTGTTTTTT. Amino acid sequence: CASSQAPGELFF.

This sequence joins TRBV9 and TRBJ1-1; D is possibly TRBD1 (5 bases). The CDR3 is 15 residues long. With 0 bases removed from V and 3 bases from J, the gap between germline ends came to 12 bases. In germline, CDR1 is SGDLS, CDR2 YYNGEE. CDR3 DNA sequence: TGTGCCAGCAGCGTAGAGGCAGGGAGGGACACTGAAGCTTTCTTT. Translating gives CASSVEAGRDTEAFF.

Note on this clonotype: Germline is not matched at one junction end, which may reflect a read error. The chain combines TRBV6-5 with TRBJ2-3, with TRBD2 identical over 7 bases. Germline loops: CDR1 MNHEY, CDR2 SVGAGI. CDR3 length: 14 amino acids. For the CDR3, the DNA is TGTGCCAGCTCCACTGGGGAGGGAGCAGATTCGCAGTATTTT. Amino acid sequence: CASSTGEGADSQYF.

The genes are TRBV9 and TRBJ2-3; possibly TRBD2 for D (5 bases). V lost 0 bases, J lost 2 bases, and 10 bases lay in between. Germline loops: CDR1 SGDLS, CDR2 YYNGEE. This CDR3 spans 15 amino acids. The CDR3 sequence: CASSVGGDYTDTQYF. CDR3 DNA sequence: TGTGCCAGCAGCGTAGGGGGAGACTACACAGATACGCAGTATTTT.

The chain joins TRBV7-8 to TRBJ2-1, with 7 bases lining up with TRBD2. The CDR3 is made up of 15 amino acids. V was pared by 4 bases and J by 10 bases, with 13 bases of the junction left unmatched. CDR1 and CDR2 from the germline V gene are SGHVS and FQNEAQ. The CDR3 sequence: CASSWTPSGGGEQFF. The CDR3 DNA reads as TGTGCCAGCAGCTGGACACCTAGCGGAGGCGGGGAGCAGTTCTTC.

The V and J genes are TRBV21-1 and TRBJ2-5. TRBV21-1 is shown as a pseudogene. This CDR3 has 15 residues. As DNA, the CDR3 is TGTGCCAGCACCCGTACCAACACGCAGGAAGAGACCCAGTACTTC. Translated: CASTRTNTQEETQYF.

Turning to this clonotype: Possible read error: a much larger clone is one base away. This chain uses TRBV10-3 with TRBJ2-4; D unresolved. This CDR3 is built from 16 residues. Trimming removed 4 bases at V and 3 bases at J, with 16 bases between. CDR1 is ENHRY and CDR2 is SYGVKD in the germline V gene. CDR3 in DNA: TGTGCCATCAGTGGGTCGGGTGCAAGAGGCAAAAACATTCAGTACTTC. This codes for CAISGSGARGKNIQYF.

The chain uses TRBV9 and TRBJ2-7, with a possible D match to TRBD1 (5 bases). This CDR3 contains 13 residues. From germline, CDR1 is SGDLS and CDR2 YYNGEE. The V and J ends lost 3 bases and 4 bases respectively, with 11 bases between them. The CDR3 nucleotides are TGTGCCAGCAGCGCAGGACATGTATACGAGCAGTACTTC. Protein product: CASSAGHVYEQYF.

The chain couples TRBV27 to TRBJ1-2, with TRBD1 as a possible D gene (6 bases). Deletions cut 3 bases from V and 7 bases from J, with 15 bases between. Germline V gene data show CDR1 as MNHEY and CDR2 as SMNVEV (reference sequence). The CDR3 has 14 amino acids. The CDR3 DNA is TGTGCCAGCAGTTTCGGGGGGGGGCGCGGTGGCTACACCTTC. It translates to CASSFGGGRGGYTF.

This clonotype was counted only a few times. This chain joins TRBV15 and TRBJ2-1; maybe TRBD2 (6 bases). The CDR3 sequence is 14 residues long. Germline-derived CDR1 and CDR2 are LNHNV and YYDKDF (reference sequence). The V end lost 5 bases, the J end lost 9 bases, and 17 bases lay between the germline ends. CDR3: CATSGRDSTIEQFF. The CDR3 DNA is TGTGCCACCAGCGGCCGGGACTCCACAATTGAGCAGTTCTTC.

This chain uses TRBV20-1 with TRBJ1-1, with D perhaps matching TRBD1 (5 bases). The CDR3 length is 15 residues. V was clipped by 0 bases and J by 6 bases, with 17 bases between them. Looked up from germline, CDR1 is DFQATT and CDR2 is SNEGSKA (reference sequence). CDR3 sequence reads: CSARDQGGGRAEAFF. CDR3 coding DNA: TGCAGTGCTAGAGATCAGGGAGGAGGGCGGGCTGAAGCTTTCTTT.

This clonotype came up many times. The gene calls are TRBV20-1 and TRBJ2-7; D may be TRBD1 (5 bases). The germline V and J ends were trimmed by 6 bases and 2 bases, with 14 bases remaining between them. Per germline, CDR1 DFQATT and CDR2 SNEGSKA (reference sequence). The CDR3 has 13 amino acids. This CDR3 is CSAGAVATYEQYF. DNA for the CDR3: TGCAGTGCAGGGGCAGTTGCAACCTACGAGCAGTACTTC.